A selection of T cell receptor beta chains follows, all from one sample in a study of technical replicates of blood from four donors. The method was immunoSEQ multiplex PCR; TCRdb's version includes in-frame clones alone and lacks a portion of them. The table records around 79,000 clones, about 94% of them present only once. Material for sequencing was T cells isolated from PBMCs. These receptors were obtained from a human donor in good health. CDR3s include the opening cysteine and the closing phenylalanine or tryptophan. The D gene is left open where the match is weak. Part of the rows lack a size; the others show once, few, many or a class for expanded clones.

D gene	clone size	J gene	V gene	CDR3 length	CDR3 protein	CDR3 DNA
-	-	TRBJ1-4	TRBV9	15	CASSVTGATNEKLFF	TGTGCCAGCAGCGTAACAGGTGCAACTAATGAAAAACTGTTTTTT
TRBD1	-	TRBJ1-5	TRBV15	15	CATSRAGGGNQPQHF	TGTGCCACCAGCAGAGCAGGGGGCGGGAATCAGCCCCAGCATTTT
-	-	TRBJ2-1	TRBV13	14	CASSLGTPYNEQFF	TGTGCCAGCAGCTTAGGGACTCCCTACAATGAGCAGTTCTTC
-	-	TRBJ2-7	TRBV6-1	13	CATQPGSNYEQYF	TGTGCCACCCAGCCAGGGTCAAATTACGAGCAGTACTTC
TRBD1	-	TRBJ1-2	TRBV28	14	CASSLSGTGGENTF	TGTGCCAGCAGTTTGTCCGGGACAGGGGGCGAAAACACCTTC
TRBD1	-	TRBJ2-1	TRBV5-1	15	CASSLRDRERGEQFF	TGCGCCAGCAGCTTGAGGGACAGGGAAAGGGGAGAGCAGTTCTTC
TRBD2	-	TRBJ2-3	TRBV9	15	CASSVLAVLTDTQYF	TGTGCCAGCAGCGTTCTAGCGGTCCTCACAGATACGCAGTATTTT
-	-	TRBJ2-7	TRBV5-4	15	CASSLGGQNLYEQYF	TGTGCCAGCAGCTTGGGCGGACAGAATCTCTACGAGCAGTACTTC
-	-	TRBJ1-5	TRBV10-1	14	CASSYRTGHQPQHF	TGCGCCAGCAGTTACCGGACTGGACATCAGCCCCAGCATTTT
TRBD2	-	TRBJ2-1	TRBV5-6	16	CASSLGGGSSYNEQFF	TGTGCCAGCAGCTTGGGTGGCGGGAGCTCCTACAATGAGCAGTTCTTC
-	-	TRBJ2-2	TRBV21-1	20	CASSKDVEVSGVTGTGELFF	TGTGCCAGCAGCAAAGATGTGGAAGTTAGCGGGGTGACGGGCACCGGGGAGCTGTTTTTT
TRBD1	-	TRBJ1-5	TRBV27	16	CASSSLQGASNQPQHF	TGTGCCAGCAGCTCTTTACAGGGGGCGTCGAATCAGCCCCAGCATTTT
TRBD2	-	TRBJ2-1	TRBV9	15	CASSVGLAGVNEQFF	TGTGCCAGCAGCGTGGGACTAGCGGGAGTCAATGAGCAGTTCTTC
TRBD1	-	TRBJ1-5	TRBV2	14	CASSGQGGNQPQHF	TGTGCCAGCAGTGGTCAGGGGGGCAATCAGCCCCAGCATTTT
TRBD2	-	TRBJ2-1	TRBV5-6	16	CASSPTGTSPYNEQFF	TGTGCCAGCAGCCCGACGGGGACTAGTCCCTACAATGAGCAGTTCTTC
-	-	TRBJ2-3	TRBV18	16	CASSPGLETSTDTQYF	TGTGCCAGCTCACCCGGTCTAGAAACTAGCACAGATACGCAGTATTTT
TRBD2	-	TRBJ2-1	TRBV29-1	16	CSVERYTSGREVEQFF	TGCAGCGTTGAAAGGTACACTAGCGGGAGGGAGGTTGAGCAGTTCTTC
-	-	TRBJ2-7	TRBV7-2	15	CASSLVQGSIDEQYF	TGTGCCAGCAGCTTAGTTCAGGGCTCTATCGACGAGCAGTACTTC
-	-	TRBJ1-1	TRBV19	17	CASNTGIYGMGNTEAFF	TGTGCCAGTAATACGGGGATATATGGGATGGGCAACACTGAAGCTTTCTTT
-	-	TRBJ2-7	TRBV28	14	CASSLGARPYEQYF	TGTGCCAGCAGTTTGGGGGCGCGCCCCTACGAGCAGTACTTC
TRBD1	-	TRBJ1-5	TRBV27	14	CASSFQGERQPQHF	TGTGCCAGCAGTTTTCAGGGGGAGCGCCAGCCCCAGCATTTT
TRBD2	-	TRBJ2-5	TRBV4-1	19	CASSQDGTSGPGFRETQYF	TGCGCCAGCAGCCAAGACGGGACTAGCGGGCCAGGTTTTAGAGAGACCCAGTACTTC
-	-	TRBJ1-2	TRBV28	14	CASYSTGRDYGYTF	TGTGCCAGCTATTCTACCGGGAGAGACTATGGCTACACCTTC
-	-	TRBJ2-6	TRBV6-5	15	CASSYSSPGANVLTF	TGTGCCAGCAGTTACTCATCTCCTGGGGCCAACGTCCTGACTTTC
-	-	TRBJ2-2	TRBV5-4	11	CASSFSRELFF	TGTGCCAGCAGCTTTAGCAGGGAGCTGTTTTTT
TRBD1	-	TRBJ1-2	TRBV9	14	CASSARQGKDGYTF	TGTGCCAGCAGCGCCAGACAGGGGAAAGATGGCTACACCTTC
TRBD1	once	TRBJ1-4	TRBV19	12	CASSKDRGELFF	TGTGCCAGTAGTAAGGACAGGGGAGAACTGTTTTTT
TRBD2	-	TRBJ2-3	TRBV18	16	CASSPRLAGVADTQYF	TGTGCCAGCTCACCACGCCTAGCGGGAGTAGCAGATACGCAGTATTTT
-	-	TRBJ2-5	TRBV7-2	15	CASSLIWGTQETQYF	TGTGCCAGCAGCTTAATCTGGGGCACCCAAGAGACCCAGTACTTC
-	-	TRBJ2-5	TRBV2	15	CASNDNGGRRETQYF	TGTGCCAGCAACGATAACGGGGGGCGGAGAGAGACCCAGTACTTC
TRBD2	-	TRBJ2-7	TRBV5-1	15	CASSLSGRETYEQYF	TGCGCCAGCAGCTTATCCGGGCGGGAGACTTACGAGCAGTACTTC
-	-	TRBJ1-5	TRBV30	12	CAWDTDNQPQHF	TGTGCCTGGGACACTGACAATCAGCCCCAGCATTTT
TRBD1	-	TRBJ2-1	TRBV7-9	14	CASSLFRQGYEQFF	TGTGCCAGCAGCTTATTTAGACAGGGCTATGAGCAGTTCTTC
TRBD1	-	TRBJ2-3	TRBV13	14	CASSLTGGRDTQYF	TGTGCCAGCAGCTTGACAGGGGGCAGAGATACGCAGTATTTT
-	-	TRBJ1-2	TRBV13	16	CASSLTGAFTPSGYTF	TGTGCCAGCAGCTTAACTGGGGCCTTTACTCCCTCTGGCTACACCTTC
-	-	TRBJ2-3	TRBV15	15	CATSRVLAGSDTQYF	TGTGCCACCAGCAGAGTCCTGGCAGGGTCAGATACGCAGTATTTT
-	-	TRBJ2-1	TRBV7-9	12	CASSLVFDEQFF	TGTGCCAGCAGCTTAGTATTCGATGAGCAGTTCTTC
TRBD2	-	TRBJ2-1	TRBV4-3	16	CASSQDPAGAYNEQFF	TGCGCCAGCAGCCAAGATCCAGCGGGGGCTTACAATGAGCAGTTCTTC
-	-	TRBJ2-1	TRBV20-1	11	CSAQLGNEQFF	TGCAGTGCTCAACTAGGGAATGAGCAGTTCTTC
-	-	TRBJ2-1	TRBV6-1	12	CASGGRGNEQFF	TGTGCCAGCGGGGGCAGGGGAAATGAGCAGTTCTTC
TRBD2	-	TRBJ2-3	TRBV5-1	16	CASSSGLAGPADTQYF	TGCGCCAGCAGCTCTGGACTAGCGGGGCCTGCGGATACGCAGTATTTT
-	-	TRBJ2-2	TRBV5-1	16	CASSLTALQNTGELFF	TGCGCCAGCAGCTTGACAGCCCTTCAGAACACCGGGGAGCTGTTTTTT
TRBD2	-	TRBJ2-3	TRBV7-9	16	CASRDIELAGGDTQYF	TGTGCCAGCAGGGATATAGAACTAGCGGGAGGAGATACGCAGTATTTT
TRBD2	-	TRBJ2-7	TRBV5-4	17	CASSLARGSGVPYEQYF	TGTGCCAGCAGCTTGGCCCGCGGTAGCGGGGTACCCTACGAGCAGTACTTC
-	-	TRBJ2-7	TRBV13	13	CASSPSTPYEQYF	TGTGCCAGCAGCCCATCCACACCCTACGAGCAGTACTTC
-	-	TRBJ2-5	TRBV19	15	CASSIVDSLQETQYF	TGTGCCAGTAGTATCGTCGACAGCCTACAAGAGACCCAGTACTTC